The 8 T cell receptor beta chains listed next were all sequenced from one sample in a study of blood T cell repertoires in COVID-19. Sequenced by immunoSEQ multiplex PCR; TCRdb stores in-frame clones only, minus some. There are 150,000 or so clones in the sample; approximately 87% occur only once, and around 6.1% lies in the top ten. Sequencing used peripheral blood. The receptors shown here come from a man at least 80 years old with acute or convalescent COVID-19.

The genes are TRBV6-5 and TRBJ2-2; 9 bases match TRBD2. Germline V CDR1 and CDR2: MNHEY, SVGAGI. Trimming removed 4 bases from V and 4 bases from J; junction bases left unmatched: 7. There are 16 residues in the CDR3. The DNA for the CDR3 is TGTGCCAGCAGTTCCCTGAGCGGGAGGATCACCGGGGAGCTGTTTTTT. Translating gives CASSSLSGRITGELFF.

The J gene is TRBJ1-1, the V gene TRBV12-3 or TRBV12-4; tentatively, D is TRBD1 (5 bases). This CDR3 comprises 13 residues. Trimming removed 3 bases from V and 7 bases from J, with 12 bases in between. CDR3 DNA: TGTGCCAGCAGTTTTAATGGGGGGAATGAAGCTTTCTTT. Its translation is CASSFNGGNEAFF.

The chain links TRBV15 to TRBJ1-2; D is possibly TRBD1 (6 bases). The CDR3 covers 11 residues. CDR1 is LNHNV and CDR2 is YYDKDF in the germline V gene (reference sequence). DNA for the CDR3: TGTGTCAAAAGGGGGTTCGATGGCTACACCTTC. The encoded protein is CVKRGFDGYTF. Variable domain in full (rest from reference TRBV15 and TRBJ1-2): DAMVIQNPRYQVTQFGKPVTLSCSQTLNHNVMYWYQQKSSQAPKLLFHYYDKDFNNEADTPDNFQSRRPNTSFCFLDIRSPGLGDTAMYLCVKRGFDGYTFGSGTRLTVV.

The rearrangement uses TRBV6-6 and TRBJ2-1, with D perhaps TRBD1 (6 bases). Trimming took 6 bases from V and 5 from J, leaving 14 bases between them. The germline CDR1 and CDR2 sequences are MNHNY and SVGAGI (reference sequence). The CDR3 has 14 amino acids. CDR3 sequence (DNA): TGTGCCAGCAGCTCCCTGGGACAAAACAATGAGCAGTTCTTC. It codes for CASSSLGQNNEQFF.

The rearrangement joins TRBV6-6 to TRBJ2-1; the D gene is possibly TRBD1 (6 bases). Between the trimmed V and J ends, which lost 6 bases and 7 bases, there was a span of 16 bases. This CDR3 has 14 residues. In germline, CDR1 is MNHNY, CDR2 SVGAGI (reference sequence). The CDR3 loop is CASSDDRRGNEQFF. CDR3 in DNA: TGTGCCAGCAGCGATGACAGGCGAGGGAATGAGCAGTTCTTC.

The V and J genes are TRBV7-2 and TRBJ2-7, with D unresolved. Trimming removed 5 bases at V and 2 bases at J, with 10 bases between. The CDR3 loop spans 13 amino acids. CDR1 and CDR2 from the germline V gene are SGHTA and FQGNSA. CDR3 nucleotides: TGTGCCAGCAGCCAACCTGCAGCCTACGAGCAGTACTTC. Encoded protein: CASSQPAAYEQYF.

The chain recombines TRBV6-5 with TRBJ2-3, with a weak D call TRBD1 (6 bases). Germline V gene sequence: CDR1 MNHEY, CDR2 SVGAGI. V lost 4 bases and J lost 0, with 11 bases in between. The CDR3 runs to 15 residues. The DNA of the CDR3 is TGTGCCAGCAGTTCCCGGGACAAGAGCACAGATACGCAGTATTTT. As protein: CASSSRDKSTDTQYF.

V and J are TRBV7-2 and TRBJ1-1; D might be TRBD1 (6 bases). The CDR3 runs to 15 residues. Germline lookup yields CDR1 SGHTA and CDR2 FQGNSA. V was clipped by 4 bases and J by 4 bases, with 16 bases between them. In nucleotides, the CDR3 is TGTGCCAGCAGCTCCCGGGGGGGGGCGGGCACTGAAGCTTTCTTT. Translating it yields CASSSRGGAGTEAFF.